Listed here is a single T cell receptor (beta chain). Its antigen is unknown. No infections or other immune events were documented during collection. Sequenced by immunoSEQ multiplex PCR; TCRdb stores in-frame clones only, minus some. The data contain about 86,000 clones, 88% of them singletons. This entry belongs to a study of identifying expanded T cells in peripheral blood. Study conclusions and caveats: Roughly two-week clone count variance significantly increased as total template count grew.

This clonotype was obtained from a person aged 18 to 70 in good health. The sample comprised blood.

The CDR3 is CASSFHTGELFF. In DNA, the CDR3 is TGTGCCAGCAGCTTCCACACCGGGGAGCTGTTTTTT. The chain links TRBV7-2 to TRBJ2-2; D is unresolved. Germline V gene lookup returns CDR1 SGHTA and CDR2 FQGNSA. The CDR3 is 12 amino acids. Trimming stripped 3 bases from V and 3 bases from J, with 2 bases between.